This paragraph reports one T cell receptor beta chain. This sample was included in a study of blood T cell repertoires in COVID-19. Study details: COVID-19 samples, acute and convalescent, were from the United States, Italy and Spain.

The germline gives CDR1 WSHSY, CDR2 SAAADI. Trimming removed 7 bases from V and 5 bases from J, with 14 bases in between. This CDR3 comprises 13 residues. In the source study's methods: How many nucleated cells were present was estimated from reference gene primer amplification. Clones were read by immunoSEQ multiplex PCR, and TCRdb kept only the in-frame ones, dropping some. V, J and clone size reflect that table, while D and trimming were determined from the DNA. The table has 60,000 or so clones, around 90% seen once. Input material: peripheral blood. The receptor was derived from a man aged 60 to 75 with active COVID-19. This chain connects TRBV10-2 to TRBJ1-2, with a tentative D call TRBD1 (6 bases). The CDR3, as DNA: TGCGCCAGCACCAACCGGGACACATATGGCTACACCTTC. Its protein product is CASTNRDTYGYTF.